The T cell receptor beta chain under discussion was sequenced for a study of T cells after somatic rescue of genetic block. This CDR3 contains 15 residues. Germline values: CDR1 SGHRS, CDR2 YFSETQ. V shed 7 bases and J shed 2 bases, with 18 bases lying between them. Libraries were prepared by immunoSEQ multiplex PCR; TCRdb keeps only in-frame clonotypes and omits some of them. The sample carries more than 70,000 clones, 80% to 90% recorded once. The chain carries TRBV5-1 and TRBJ1-1, with D tentatively TRBD1 (6 bases). This TCR was recovered from a woman aged 18-29 years. Sequencing input: peripheral blood mononuclear cells (PBMCs). Here the CDR3 DNA reads TGCGCCAGCGGCCCCCGGGACACATATAACACTGAAGCTTTCTTT. Its protein product is CASGPRDTYNTEAFF.